Listed below are T cell receptor beta chains from one sample, sequenced in a study of T cells in Graves' hyperthyroidism and ophthalmopathy. TCRdb reprocessed the multiplex PCR reads with MiXCR, giving one entry per CDR3 protein. This sample has about 300,000 distinct CDR3 sequences, with approximately 18% found just once. Sequencing used blood. The receptors were gathered from a man over 45 with Graves' ophthalmopathy. Each CDR3 is given with its conserved first and last residue. The order of the fields is clone size, J gene, V gene, D gene, CDR3 DNA, CDR3 protein. The D gene is left open where the match is weak. Only some rows state a clone size, as once, few, many or a class for expanded clones.

- | TRBJ1-5 | TRBV4-1 | - | TGCGCCAGCAGCCAAGAAGGGGATTGGCAGCACCAGCATTTT | CASSQEGDWQHQHF
many | TRBJ2-1 | TRBV20-1 | - | TGCAGTTGCTACCTCAACAATGAGCAGTTCTTC | CSCYLNNEQFF
- | TRBJ1-2 | TRBV19 | - | TGTGCCAGTAGTTTACAGGGAACCGCCAATTATGGCTACACCTTC | CASSLQGTANYGYTF
many | TRBJ2-1 | TRBV11-2 | - | TGTGCCAGCAGCTTATCATGGCAGGGACCCTATGATGAGCAGTTCTTC | CASSLSWQGPYDEQFF
many | TRBJ1-6 | TRBV5-1 | - | TGCGCCAGCAGCTTGGGGCAACTACCAGGGGATGCCTCGGCACCCCTCCACTTT | CASSLGQLPGDASAPLHF
many | TRBJ2-3 | TRBV6-1 | - | TGTGCCCAGGGTGCCGAAGAGGCAACACTTAGCACAGATACGCAGTATTTT | CAQGAEEATLSTDTQYF
- | TRBJ2-5 | TRBV5-5 | - | TGTGCCAGCAGCTTGGGGAGAGGAGTCGGAGAGACCCAGTACTTC | CASSLGRGVGETQYF
- | TRBJ2-5 | TRBV28 | - | TGTGCCAGCAGCGTGCTAGGGGAGACCCAGTACTTC | CASSVLGETQYF
many | TRBJ2-1 | TRBV28 | - | TGTGCCAGCAGTCCATCGAAAGAGGGCTACAATGAGCAGTTCTTC | CASSPSKEGYNEQFF
many | TRBJ2-5 | TRBV7-9 | TRBD2 | TGTGCCAGCAGCCGACCGACTAGCGGGCAAGAGACCCAGTACTTC | CASSRPTSGQETQYF
many | TRBJ2-7 | TRBV20-1 | - | TGCAGTGCTAGGGCCAACAGCAGAGAGCAGTACTTC | CSARANSREQYF
- | TRBJ1-6 | TRBV5-6 | - | TGTGCCAGCGCCGGTGGGGGGGGAGATTCACCCCTCCACTTT | CASAGGGGDSPLHF
- | TRBJ2-3 | TRBV6-2/TRBV6-3 | TRBD2 | TGTGCCAGCAGTTACCCCCCGGGAGGTCGTACAGATACGCAGTATTTT | CASSYPPGGRTDTQYF
- | TRBJ2-5 | TRBV20-1 | - | TGCAGTGCCCCCTTGAGACCCCACCAAGAGACCCAGTACTTC | CSAPLRPHQETQYF
few | TRBJ2-7 | TRBV10-3 | TRBD1 | TGTGCCATCAGTGGTGGACAGGGGGCGTACGAGCAGTACTTC | CAISGGQGAYEQYF
once | TRBJ2-7 | TRBV28 | TRBD1 | TGTGCCAGCAGTTTGACCGGGACAGGTGCCTTAGGGCAGTACTTC | CASSLTGTGALGQYF
many | TRBJ2-2 | TRBV5-1 | TRBD1 | TGCGCCAGCAGCTTGGTCGGACAGGGGAACACCGGGGAGCTGTTTTTT | CASSLVGQGNTGELFF
many | TRBJ2-3 | TRBV2 | - | TGTGCCAGCTCCCCCGAGGATACGCAGTATTTT | CASSPEDTQYF
- | TRBJ1-2 | TRBV14 | TRBD1 | TGTGCCAGCAGCCCTCTAGGGACAGGGGGCGGATATGGCTACACCTTC | CASSPLGTGGGYGYTF
many | TRBJ1-1 | TRBV5-1 | - | TGCGCCAGCAGCCCGAACTCCGGCATGAACACTGAAGCTTTCTTT | CASSPNSGMNTEAFF
- | TRBJ1-3 | TRBV28 | - | TGTGCCAGCAGGGACTGGAGCTCTGGAAACACCATATATTTT | CASRDWSSGNTIYF
few | TRBJ1-5 | TRBV6-1 | - | TGTGCCAGCAGTTTGGCCGAAAATCAGCCCCAGCATTTT | CASSLAENQPQHF
few | TRBJ2-5 | TRBV28 | TRBD2 | TGTGCCAGCAGGGGGGGGGTTTTCCGACTAGCGGGGAGCTACTTC | CASRGGVFRLAGSYF
- | TRBJ2-3 | TRBV7-2 | TRBD2 | TGTGCCAGCAGCTCGGGGACTAGCCATACCAGCACAGATACGCAGTATTTT | CASSSGTSHTSTDTQYF
- | TRBJ2-7 | TRBV5-1 | - | TGCGCCAGCAGCTTGACTAGTAAATCCGAGCAGTACTTC | CASSLTSKSEQYF
many | TRBJ1-5 | TRBV12-3/TRBV12-4 | - | TGTGCCAGCAGCCTAGCCGCAGGGGGCAATCAGCCCCAGCATTTT | CASSLAAGGNQPQHF
few | TRBJ1-2 | TRBV27 | TRBD1 | TGTGCCAGCAGTCGATCCTCCACCGGGACAGAATATGGCTACACCTTC | CASSRSSTGTEYGYTF
many | TRBJ2-3 | TRBV28 | - | TGTGCCAGCAGTCCAGGACTGCATACGCAGTATTTT | CASSPGLHTQYF
once | TRBJ2-3 | TRBV5-1 | TRBD1 | TGCGCCAGCAGCGTCCCGGGACAGGGGGCCCGCACAGATACGCAGTATTTT | CASSVPGQGARTDTQYF
many | TRBJ2-1 | TRBV30 | - | TGTGCCTGGAAAGGTGATGGGATACATGAGCAGTTCTTC | CAWKGDGIHEQFF
few | TRBJ2-7 | TRBV15 | - | TGTGCCACCAGCAGAGATCGAGGGGGTGGCTACGAGCAGTACTTC | CATSRDRGGGYEQYF
few | TRBJ2-3 | TRBV5-4 | TRBD2 | TGTGCCAGCAGCACTAGCGGAGGGGCAGATACGCAGTATTTT | CASSTSGGADTQYF
- | TRBJ2-1 | TRBV5-4 | - | TGTGCCAGCAGCTCCTCCCGGGGGTCCTACAATGAGCAGTTCTTC | CASSSSRGSYNEQFF
few | TRBJ1-5 | TRBV20-1 | - | TGCAGTGCTGCGAGGGATTGGGGCAATCAGCCCCAGCATTTT | CSAARDWGNQPQHF
few | TRBJ1-4 | TRBV5-1 | - | TGCGCCAGCAGCTTGCGGGCGGCTGCAACTAATGAAAAACTGTTTTTT | CASSLRAAATNEKLFF
many | TRBJ1-1 | TRBV6-2/TRBV6-3 | - | TGTGCCAGCAGTTACTCGAGTAAGGGGAACACTGAAGCTTTCTTT | CASSYSSKGNTEAFF
few | TRBJ2-3 | TRBV13 | - | TGTGCCAGCAGCTTAAGGGATCTCACAGATACGCAGTATTTT | CASSLRDLTDTQYF
many | TRBJ2-3 | TRBV5-1 | - | TGCGCCAGCAGCCCCCAGTTCGGCACAGATACGCAGTATTTT | CASSPQFGTDTQYF
- | TRBJ2-7 | TRBV20-1 | - | TGCAGTGCTAGAGATCCGGAGGGGACGAGCTCCTACGAGCAGTACTTC | CSARDPEGTSSYEQYF
few | TRBJ2-6 | TRBV11-2 | - | TGTGCCAGCAGCACTCCCCGGTTGGGCTCTGGGGCCAACGTCCTGACTTTC | CASSTPRLGSGANVLTF
few | TRBJ1-2 | TRBV28 | TRBD1 | TGTGCCAGCAGTTCCGGACAGGCGGGTGGCTACACCTTC | CASSSGQAGGYTF
- | TRBJ2-1 | TRBV28 | TRBD1 | TGTGCCAGCAGTTCTTCCGGGACAGATTACAATGAGCAGTTCTTC | CASSSSGTDYNEQFF
- | TRBJ2-7 | TRBV6-1 | - | TGTGCCAGCAGGAGGAGAGGTGAGGTAACCGAGCAGTACTTC | CASRRRGEVTEQYF
few | TRBJ1-5 | TRBV6-5 | - | TGTGCCAGCAGTTACCTCAGGGATCAGCCCCAGCATTTT | CASSYLRDQPQHF
once | TRBJ1-1 | TRBV4-1 | - | TGCGCCAGCAGCCCACAGGGTTGGAGCACTGAAGCTTTCTTT | CASSPQGWSTEAFF
few | TRBJ2-7 | TRBV15 | - | TGTGCCACCAGCAGAGATCTACACAGGGTAGGCGAGCAGTACTTC | CATSRDLHRVGEQYF
- | TRBJ2-3 | TRBV6-1 | - | TGTGCCAGCACCCTCAGGGAACCCAAACACACAGATACGCAGTATTTT | CASTLREPKHTDTQYF
- | TRBJ1-6 | TRBV4-1 | - | TGCGCCAGCAGCCAAAATTGGGGGGGCTCCCTCCACTTT | CASSQNWGGSLHF